This TCR beta chain was sequenced during a study of CD8+CD57+ T cells in acquired aplastic anemia. Study information: Sorted CD4+ and CD8+ cells gave an average of about 3.4 ug of DNA. Among healthy donors, CD4+ cells averaged roughly 9.9 million reads. Study-wide results and caveats: Twenty-nine was the count of CD8+ CDR3 sequences that patients shared with controls. With respect to CD8+ Simpson's diversity, patients and controls did not differ significantly.

To note about this clonotype: Its antigen remains unidentified.

Profiling of TCR beta VDJ combinations and CDR3 sequences used genomic DNA as template. Each CDR3 protein gets one entry after TCRdb re-called the reads with MiXCR. Of about 170,000 distinct CDR3 sequences listed, 35% to 55% were seen once; the top ten hold about 1.1%. The receptor was isolated from a human donor in good health. What was sequenced was sorted CD4+, CD8+, or CD8+CD57+ T cells (not recorded which) from PBMCs.

This chain's CDR3 is CASSFKGLGNYGYTF. In DNA, the CDR3 is TGTGCCAGCAGTTTTAAGGGGTTGGGGAACTATGGCTACACCTTC. V and J are TRBV27 and TRBJ1-2, with D possibly matching TRBD1 (5 bases). The CDR3 has 15 residues. Trimming cost V 3 bases and J 2 bases, with 13 bases left between them. CDR1 is MNHEY, CDR2 SMNVEV, per germline (reference sequence).